What follows are 26 T cell receptor beta chains derived from one specimen sequenced in a study of early T cells in non-severe SARS-CoV-2 infection. TCRdb analysed the 5' RACE reads with MiXCR anew, one entry per CDR3 protein. The sample holds some 81,000 distinct CDR3 sequences, roughly a sixth seen once. The sample taken for sequencing was whole blood. Receptors were obtained from an adult who was a healthcare worker with PCR-confirmed SARS-CoV-2 infection or an uninfected control (not recorded which).

This clonotype was picked up a small number of times. This chain uses TRBV19 with TRBJ2-1; the D gene is possibly TRBD2 (5 bases). Trimming left V 7 bases short and J 4 bases short, with 17 bases between. This CDR3 region has 15 residues. CDR1 is LNHDA, CDR2 SQIVND, per germline (reference sequence). CDR3 nucleotides: TGTGCCAGTACCCCCGGGGTGATTCTGTACAATGAGCAGTTCTTC. Its translation is CASTPGVILYNEQFF.

This clonotype was detected a few times. This chain links TRBV10-3 with TRBJ2-7, with a tentative D call TRBD2 (6 bases). CDR3 length: 13 amino acids. With 3 bases removed from V and 9 bases from J, the gap between germline ends came to 15 bases. Germline V CDR1 and CDR2: ENHRY, SYGVKD. CDR3 protein: CAISDSGTPGQYF. The CDR3 DNA follows: TGTGCCATCAGTGACTCGGGGACTCCTGGGCAGTACTTC.

As DNA, the CDR3 is TGCGCCAGCAGTGATCGGGGAACCTTGAACACTGAAGCTTTCTTT. Protein: CASSDRGTLNTEAFF. The chain carries TRBV10-2 and TRBJ1-1; D gene unclear. This CDR3 has 15 residues. V lost 3 bases, J lost 0 bases, and 11 bases lay in between. Per germline, CDR1 WSHSY and CDR2 SAAADI.

The gene calls are TRBV12-3 or TRBV12-4 and TRBJ1-2, with D perhaps TRBD1 (6 bases). The CDR3 sequence is 12 residues long. Trimming cost V 4 bases and J 7 bases, with 10 bases left between them. CDR3 nucleotide sequence: TGTGCCAGCAGTTATCAGGGGTTTGGCTACACCTTC. It encodes CASSYQGFGYTF.

This clonotype appeared once. The J gene is TRBJ2-3, the V gene TRBV6-6, with 9 bases lining up with TRBD2. Germline V gene lookup returns CDR1 MNHNY and CDR2 SVGAGI (reference sequence). This CDR3 region has 14 residues. V dropped 7 bases and J dropped 5; count of bases not matched to a gene: 7. The CDR3 bases are TGTGCCAGCACCCAAGCGGGGGGTGGAGATACGCAGTATTTT. This encodes CASTQAGGGDTQYF.

This clonotype occurred a few times. The V gene is TRBV11-3, the J gene TRBJ2-7, with a weak D call TRBD1 (5 bases). The CDR3 has 13 residues. With 6 bases removed from V and 3 bases from J, the gap between germline ends came to 12 bases. Germline CDR1 is SGHNT and CDR2 is YENEEA. DNA for the CDR3: TGTGCCAGCAGTTTGGAGCAGGGCTACGAGCAGTACTTC. Translation gives CASSLEQGYEQYF.

The rearrangement uses TRBV5-6 and TRBJ1-5, with 8 nucleotides matching TRBD1. The V segment lost 3 bases and the J segment 5 bases; nucleotides outside the gene matches: 4. The length of the CDR3 is 14 residues. CDR1 is SGHDT and CDR2 is YYEEEE in the germline V gene. CDR3 DNA sequence: TGTGCCAGCAGCTACCGGACAGGGTATCAGCCCCAGCATTTT. It is translated as CASSYRTGYQPQHF.

This clonotype was seen a single time. CDR3 region: CASSEPARGNIQYF. CDR3 DNA sequence: TGTGCCAGCAGTGAGCCCGCCCGAGGAAACATTCAGTACTTC. The V call is TRBV6-1, the J call TRBJ2-4; D not resolved. This CDR3 has 14 residues. V lost 3 bases to trimming and J lost 6 bases, with 12 bases between them. The germline V gene has CDR1 MNHNS and CDR2 SASEGT.

The chain combines TRBV20-1 with TRBJ2-1; 9 bases line up with TRBD2. The CDR3 sequence is 18 residues long. Germline CDR1 DFQATT, CDR2 SNEGSKA (reference sequence). Trimming took 0 bases from V and 4 from J; bases not matched to a gene: 13. The CDR3 sequence: CSARDTFSGRQTYNEQFF. Written as DNA, the CDR3 is TGCAGTGCTAGAGATACCTTTAGCGGGAGACAGACTTACAATGAGCAGTTCTTC.

A note on this clonotype: One junction end disagrees with the germline gene, perhaps due to a read error. V usage is TRBV7-8 and J usage is TRBJ2-7; D not certain. This CDR3 region has 11 residues. Looked up from germline, CDR1 is SGHVS and CDR2 is FQNEAQ. CDR3 sequence: CDSSSEREQYF. CDR3 bases: TGTGACAGCAGTTCCGAAAGGGAGCAGTACTTC.

This clonotype has just a few counts. This chain joins TRBV7-8 and TRBJ2-1; D is possibly TRBD2 (6 bases). V shed 6 bases and J shed 4 bases, with 16 bases lying between them. The length of the CDR3 is 15 residues. Germline V gives CDR1 SGHVS, CDR2 FQNEAQ. The CDR3 DNA sequence: TGTGCCAGCAGTCCGGTGGTAGCGGTTTACAATGAGCAGTTCTTC. Amino acid sequence: CASSPVVAVYNEQFF.

The chain couples TRBV6-6 to TRBJ1-3; D is ambiguous. V was trimmed by 4 bases and J by 0 bases, leaving 10 bases between them. From germline, CDR1 is MNHNY and CDR2 SVGAGI (reference sequence). The CDR3 runs to 15 residues. CDR3 amino acids: CASSSAGPSGNTIYF. CDR3 DNA sequence: TGTGCCAGCAGTTCCGCAGGCCCCTCTGGAAACACCATATATTTT.

In its sample, this clonotype was seen a few times. This chain joins TRBV29-1 and TRBJ2-5; maybe TRBD2 (6 bases). The V gene lost 6 bases and the J gene lost 7 bases, with 12 bases spanning the gap. Germline V gene lookup returns CDR1 SQVTM and CDR2 ANQGSEA. The CDR3 sequence is 11 residues long. Here the CDR3 reads CSVPTSATQYF. As DNA, the CDR3 is TGCAGCGTGCCGACTAGTGCGACCCAGTACTTC. Variable domain in full (rest from reference TRBV29-1 and TRBJ2-5): SAVISQKPSRDICQRGTSLTIQCQVDSQVTMMFWYRQQPGQSLTLIATANQGSEATYESGFVIDKFPISRPNLTFSTLTVSNMSPEDSSIYLCSVPTSATQYFGPGTRLLVL.

The genes are TRBV29-1 and TRBJ1-4; TRBD1 aligns across 7 bases. Germline values: CDR1 SQVTM, CDR2 ANQGSEA. V lost 7 bases, J lost 4 bases, and 6 bases stayed unmatched. CDR3 length: 13 residues. CDR3 DNA sequence: TGCAGCGGGATCGCAGGGGGTAATGAAAAACTGTTTTTT. Protein: CSGIAGGNEKLFF.

The chain employs TRBV20-1 and TRBJ1-1, with D perhaps matching TRBD1 (5 bases). Germline V CDR1 and CDR2: DFQATT, SNEGSKA (reference sequence). This CDR3 region has 13 residues. V lost 3 bases, J lost 4 bases, and 12 bases lay in between. CDR3 amino acids: CSASRDGGTEAFF. CDR3 DNA: TGCAGTGCTAGCAGGGATGGGGGCACTGAAGCTTTCTTT.

This clonotype has more than one count but fewer than ten. This sequence joins TRBV5-4 and TRBJ1-2; D is ambiguous. Germline CDR1 is SGHNT and CDR2 is YYREEE (reference sequence). V lost 2 bases to trimming and J lost 8 bases, with 13 bases between them. The CDR3 sequence is 13 residues long. The CDR3 DNA reads as TGTGCCAGCAGCTTAGCCAGCCCGGGAGGCTACACCTTC. Protein sequence: CASSLASPGGYTF.

The V and J genes are TRBV7-6 and TRBJ1-1, with TRBD1 matching 7 bases. V gave up 3 bases and J gave up 0 bases; unmatched junction bases: 7. Germline lookup yields CDR1 SGHVS and CDR2 FNYEAQ. The CDR3 has 16 residues. The CDR3 here is CASSFTGEGMNTEAFF. CDR3 DNA: TGTGCCAGCAGCTTCACAGGGGAAGGGATGAACACTGAAGCTTTCTTT.

This clonotype showed up just a few times. The chain combines TRBV5-6 with TRBJ2-4; TRBD1 is a possible D gene (5 bases). V lost 7 bases and J 0 bases, leaving 8 bases between the germline ends. Per germline, CDR1 SGHDT and CDR2 YYEEEE. The CDR3 loop spans 13 amino acids. For the CDR3, the DNA is TGTGCCAGCGGCAGGGTAGCCAAAAACATTCAGTACTTC. This encodes CASGRVAKNIQYF.

The rearrangement joins TRBV4-1 to TRBJ1-2; tentatively, D is TRBD1 (6 bases). The CDR3 runs 14 residues. Looked up from germline, CDR1 is MGHRA and CDR2 is YSYEKL. The V end was cut by 6 bases, the J end by 0 bases, with 11 bases between. In DNA form, the CDR3 reads TGCGCCAGCAGTGGGGACACCTCTAACTATGGCTACACCTTC. Protein product: CASSGDTSNYGYTF.

The genes are TRBV28 and TRBJ2-2; D not resolved. In germline, CDR1 is MDHEN, CDR2 SYDVKM. Deletions cut 6 bases from V and 3 bases from J, with 20 bases between. The CDR3 runs 17 residues. The CDR3 DNA reads as TGTGCCAGCAGCGTAGCAGCTTTAAGGGTACACACCGGGGAGCTGTTTTTT. The encoded protein is CASSVAALRVHTGELFF.

This clonotype was picked up a small number of times. The chain employs TRBV2 and TRBJ2-1; D unclear. Trimming removed 2 bases at V and 7 bases at J, with 18 bases between. This CDR3 is built from 16 residues. CDR1 SNHLY and CDR2 FYNNEI come from the germline V gene. The CDR3 here is CASSEFGVYTRNEQFF. DNA of the CDR3: TGTGCCAGCAGTGAATTTGGAGTCTACACGCGGAATGAGCAGTTCTTC.

J is TRBJ2-3 and V is TRBV6-5; the D gene could be TRBD1 or TRBD2 (6 bases each). This CDR3 region has 19 residues. The germline V gene encodes CDR1 MNHEY and CDR2 SVGAGI. V lost 5 bases, J lost 3 bases, and 27 bases lay in between. In DNA form, the CDR3 reads TGTGCCAGCAGTCCGCAAACCGGAGTTGGGGGGCGGCGAACAGATACGCAGTATTTT. It translates to CASSPQTGVGGRRTDTQYF.

V is TRBV24-1 and J is TRBJ2-1; a weak D match, TRBD2 (7 bases). Germline values: CDR1 KGHDR, CDR2 SFDVKD. This CDR3 is built from 15 residues. The V and J ends lost 5 bases and 0 bases respectively, with 10 bases between them. CDR3 loop: CATSVGGGSYNEQFF. In DNA form, the CDR3 reads TGTGCCACCAGTGTGGGAGGGGGCTCCTACAATGAGCAGTTCTTC.

This clonotype was seen many times. This chain links TRBV30 with TRBJ2-3; D is uncertain. The CDR3 loop spans 15 amino acids. Trimming left V 3 bases short and J 3 bases short, with 16 bases between. Germline loops: CDR1 GTSNPN, CDR2 SVGIG (reference sequence). The CDR3 region is CAWRGSFSSTDTQYF. CDR3 coding DNA: TGTGCCTGGAGGGGTTCCTTCAGTTCAACAGATACGCAGTATTTT.

The V call is TRBV7-2, the J call TRBJ2-3, with 7 bases identical to TRBD2. CDR3 length: 17 amino acids. The V and J ends lost 4 bases and 0 bases, in that order; junction bases with no gene match: 10. Germline V gene lookup returns CDR1 SGHTA and CDR2 FQGNSA. DNA for the CDR3: TGTGCCAGCAGCTCCCCCGGGAGAGCGGGGAGCACAGATACGCAGTATTTT. Protein sequence: CASSSPGRAGSTDTQYF.

This clonotype was seen a handful of times. This chain joins TRBV20-1 and TRBJ2-7; 7 positions agree with TRBD1. The V segment lost 4 bases and the J segment 2 bases; nucleotides outside the gene matches: 2. This CDR3 is 12 amino acids long. Germline V CDR1 and CDR2: DFQATT, SNEGSKA (reference sequence). The CDR3 loop reads CSATDRAYEQYF. The CDR3 DNA sequence: TGCAGTGCTACCGACAGGGCCTACGAGCAGTACTTC.